What follows are 22 T cell receptor beta chains derived from one specimen sequenced in a study of post-analysis software for immune sequencing data (dated by TCRdb to the mid-2010s). The protocol used for the library was PCR. Sequencing relied on an Illumina HiSeq 2500. To reduce PCR and sequencing biases, unique molecular identifiers were built into the TCR beta cDNA libraries. Using fastp trimming at Q25 and MiXCR clonotype assembly, TCRdb reanalyzed the public sequencing data and kept in-frame beta chains. Each entry merges the rows of one CDR3 protein and shows their most common DNA and genes. This sample is represented by roughly 800,000 distinct CDR3 sequences; roughly 30% of them were singletons. Roughly 0.54% of the sample rests with the top ten. These receptors lack a known antigen. Study-wide conclusions, independent of this receptor: Several TRBV segments, including TRBV5-6, TRBV5-1 and TRBV20-1, were significantly more frequent in patients than controls.

Source material: blood. The receptors originated from a girl between 10 and 17 years old with multiple sclerosis.

This clonotype was counted ten times or more. The rearrangement uses TRBV6-4 and TRBJ2-3; 8 bases match TRBD2. The CDR3 covers 14 residues. Germline CDR1 reads MRHNA; CDR2 reads SNTAGT. With V trimmed by 5 bases and J by 4 bases, 5 bases remained unmatched. This CDR3 reads CASSRGLAPDTQYF. DNA of the CDR3: TGTGCCAGCAGTCGAGGACTAGCCCCAGATACGCAGTATTTT.

In its sample, this clonotype was seen a few times. J is TRBJ2-3 and V is TRBV5-4; 8 nucleotides align to TRBD2. The CDR3 spans 13 residues. V dropped 8 bases and J dropped 7; count of bases not matched to a gene: 9. The V gene's germline CDR1 is SGHNT and CDR2 YYREEE (reference sequence). The CDR3 is CASSGIGLNTQYF. DNA for the CDR3: TGTGCCAGTAGCGGGATTGGATTAAATACGCAGTATTTT.

The CDR3 nucleotides read TGTGCCAGCAGCTTAGGGCTAGCGATGGGGCAAGAGACCCAGTACTTC. The encoded protein is CASSLGLAMGQETQYF. The gene calls are TRBV7-2 and TRBJ2-5, with D possibly matching TRBD2 (6 bases). The CDR3 sequence is 16 residues long. Germline loops: CDR1 SGHTA, CDR2 FQGNSA. Trimming removed 1 base at V and 2 bases at J, with 14 bases between.

The chain uses TRBV20-1 and TRBJ1-2; D is unresolved. Germline-derived CDR1 and CDR2 are DFQATT and SNEGSKA (reference sequence). This CDR3 comprises 13 residues. The V end lost 5 bases, the J end lost 3 bases, and 13 bases lay between the germline ends. The CDR3 sequence: CSAQEVNYYGYTF. In DNA form, the CDR3 reads TGCAGTGCTCAGGAGGTCAACTACTATGGCTACACCTTC.

This clonotype showed up just once. The chain links TRBV9 to TRBJ2-7; no reliable D call. Near its end, the DNA agrees better with TRBJ2-5, so the J call may be wrong. The germline CDR1 and CDR2 sequences are SGDLS and YYNGEE. The CDR3 totals 12 residues. CDR3 nucleotides: TGTGCCAGCAGCGTAGGGGAAGAGACCCAGTACTTC. Protein: CASSVGEETQYF.

V and J are TRBV6-6 and TRBJ1-6; TRBD1 is a possible D gene (6 bases). CDR3 size: 13 residues. V was pared by 7 bases and J by 7 bases, with 11 bases between. Germline CDR1 is MNHNY and CDR2 is SVGAGI (reference sequence). The CDR3 sequence: CASTGQHNSPLHF. CDR3 DNA: TGTGCCAGCACGGGACAACACAATTCACCCCTCCACTTT.

This clonotype has a count of ten or more. V is TRBV28 and J is TRBJ2-1; TRBD1 aligns across 9 bases. V trimming: 2 bases; J trimming: 7 bases; junction bases outside the gene matches: 3. The CDR3 has 14 residues. Germline V CDR1 and CDR2: MDHEN, SYDVKM. CDR3 sequence (DNA): TGTGCCAGCAGTTTACGGACAGGGGCAAATGAGCAGTTCTTC. This sequence encodes CASSLRTGANEQFF.

This clonotype was found a few times. The chain uses TRBV6-2 or TRBV6-3 and TRBJ2-1, with 12 bases that match TRBD2. V lost 2 bases and J lost 8; bases outside the gene matches: 7. Germline V gene lookup returns CDR1 MNHEY and CDR2 SVGEGT. The CDR3 sequence is 16 residues long. CDR3 DNA: TGTGCCAGCAGTTACACGACTAGCGGGAGTAAGGATGAGCAGTTCTTC. Protein sequence: CASSYTTSGSKDEQFF.

This clonotype has ten or more counts. The rearrangement links TRBV6-1 to TRBJ2-6, with 7 bases fitting TRBD1. Per germline, CDR1 MNHNS and CDR2 SASEGT. Unmatched junction bases numbered 1, after V lost 5 bases and J lost 0 bases. This CDR3 is built from 15 residues. CDR3 residues: CASSWDSSGANVLTF. The CDR3 nucleotides read TGTGCCAGCAGTTGGGACAGCTCTGGGGCCAACGTCCTGACTTTC.

The chain is built from TRBV20-1 and TRBJ2-3; D perhaps matches TRBD1 (8 bases). Germline CDR1 and CDR2: DFQATT and SNEGSKA (reference sequence). The V and J ends lost 6 bases and 3 bases respectively, with 16 bases between them. The CDR3 covers 14 residues. DNA for the CDR3: TGCAGTGCCCAAGACAGGGGAGGGACAGATACGCAGTATTTT. This sequence encodes CSAQDRGGTDTQYF.

This clonotype was counted a few times. V and J are TRBV20-1 and TRBJ1-5; D ambiguous. Trimming removed 6 bases at V and 7 bases at J, with 16 bases between. From germline, CDR1 is DFQATT and CDR2 SNEGSKA (reference sequence). The CDR3 covers 13 residues. CDR3 amino acids: CSAKPASFQPQHF. The DNA for the CDR3 is TGCAGTGCCAAACCTGCTAGTTTCCAGCCCCAGCATTTT.

The chain has TRBV5-1 and TRBJ2-5; 10 nucleotides agree with TRBD1. This CDR3 contains 14 residues. Germline CDR1 is SGHRS and CDR2 is YFSETQ. V was clipped by 4 bases and J by 5 bases; unmatched bases: 5. The CDR3 bases are TGCGCCAGCAGCATGGGACAGGGGAAGGAGACCCAGTACTTC. It encodes CASSMGQGKETQYF.

This clonotype came up many times. The chain recombines TRBV19 with TRBJ1-1, with D perhaps matching TRBD1 (6 bases). Germline CDR1 LNHDA, CDR2 SQIVND (reference sequence). The V end lost 9 bases, the J end lost 1 base, and 15 bases lay between the germline ends. The CDR3 runs to 14 residues. CDR3 residues: CASSLQGGNTEAFF. CDR3 DNA sequence: TGTGCCAGCAGCTTACAGGGCGGGAACACTGAAGCTTTCTTT.

The table lists this clonotype with a few counts. This sequence joins TRBV24-1 and TRBJ2-7; D call uncertain. The CDR3 length is 12 residues. Germline-derived CDR1 and CDR2 are KGHDR and SFDVKD. Between the trimmed V and J ends, which lost 1 base and 4 bases, there was a span of 4 bases. Here the CDR3 reads CATSDFTYEQYF. In DNA, the CDR3 is TGTGCCACCAGTGATTTTACGTACGAGCAGTACTTC.

This clonotype was found a few times. V is TRBV5-1 and J is TRBJ2-1; D gene uncertain. CDR1 and CDR2 (germline): SGHRS, YFSETQ. The CDR3 length is 15 residues. V was clipped by 2 bases and J by 8 bases, with 17 bases between them. DNA for the CDR3: TGCGCCAGCAGCTTTGGGCTAGGCCTTGGTTATGAGCAGTTCTTC. Its protein is CASSFGLGLGYEQFF.

This clonotype has just a few counts. This chain links TRBV3-1 with TRBJ2-3, with TRBD1 matching over 8 bases. Germline CDR1 LGHDT, CDR2 YNNKEL (reference sequence). V gave up 10 bases and J gave up 8 bases; unmatched junction bases: 5. CDR3 size: 11 residues. The CDR3, as DNA: TGTGCCACTGACAGGGGCGCTACGCAGTATTTT. As protein: CATDRGATQYF.

The chain couples TRBV18 to TRBJ2-4; D unclear. This CDR3 is 15 amino acids long. Germline V gene lookup returns CDR1 KGHSH and CDR2 LQKENI. Trimming took 0 bases from V and 0 from J, leaving 6 bases between them. CDR3 sequence: CASSPPIVAKNIQYF. Written as DNA, the CDR3 is TGTGCCAGCTCACCACCGATTGTAGCCAAAAACATTCAGTACTTC.

The V gene is TRBV7-9, the J gene TRBJ2-1; D perhaps matches TRBD1 (5 bases). Deletions cut 8 bases from V and 2 bases from J, with 16 bases between. The germline V gene has CDR1 SEHNR and CDR2 FQNEAQ (reference sequence). This CDR3 contains 15 residues. The CDR3: CASYQHRSTYNEQFF. As DNA, the CDR3 is TGTGCCAGCTACCAGCACAGGAGTACCTACAATGAGCAGTTCTTC.

This clonotype was detected only a few times. V gene TRBV5-1 combines with J gene TRBJ2-1; 8 bases are a match to TRBD2. Germline-derived CDR1 and CDR2 are SGHRS and YFSETQ. The CDR3 has 14 residues. With 4 bases clipped from V and 9 bases from J, the junction kept 9 bases outside the gene matches. CDR3 loop: CASSLDGGAIEQFF. Here the CDR3 DNA reads TGCGCCAGCAGCCTGGACGGGGGGGCCATTGAGCAGTTCTTC.

This clonotype has more than one count but fewer than ten. V gene TRBV20-1 combines with J gene TRBJ2-3; D is perhaps TRBD1 (6 bases). The germline gives CDR1 DFQATT, CDR2 SNEGSKA (reference sequence). The CDR3 runs 13 residues. V shed 6 bases and J shed 3 bases, with 13 bases lying between them. This CDR3 reads CSAQRTATDTQYF. Written as DNA, the CDR3 is TGCAGTGCCCAGAGGACAGCAACAGATACGCAGTATTTT.

The V call is TRBV10-3, the J call TRBJ2-2; D is perhaps TRBD1 (7 bases). The length of the CDR3 is 16 residues. Germline V gene lookup returns CDR1 ENHRY and CDR2 SYGVKD. Trimming left V 8 bases short and J 2 bases short, with 18 bases between. CDR3 loop: CAIRGIQGINTGELFF. CDR3 nucleotides: TGTGCCATCCGGGGGATACAGGGGATTAACACCGGGGAGCTGTTTTTT.

J is TRBJ2-7 and V is TRBV6-5, with 8 bases identical to TRBD2. Germline CDR1 reads MNHEY; CDR2 reads SVGAGI. Trimming took 2 bases from V and 0 from J; bases not matched to a gene: 6. The CDR3 loop spans 16 amino acids. CDR3 loop: CASSYVTSANSYEQYF. The CDR3 DNA reads TGTGCCAGCAGTTACGTGACTAGCGCTAACTCCTACGAGCAGTACTTC.